By sample share, the clone carrying this T cell receptor beta chain is medium-sized. The CDR3 sequence is 16 residues long. Germline assignment: CDR1 SGHRS and CDR2 YFSETQ. With 0 bases clipped from V and 3 bases from J, the junction kept 5 bases outside the gene matches. The data were obtained in a study of early T cells in non-severe SARS-CoV-2 infection. Unique molecular identifiers were affixed to single, distinct cDNA molecules. In TCRdb, the 5' RACE reads were re-called with MiXCR into one record per CDR3 protein. The sample contains tens of thousands of distinct CDR3 sequences, about 4% of which appear only once.

The sample taken for sequencing was whole blood. This TCR derives from an adult who was a healthcare worker with PCR-confirmed SARS-CoV-2 infection or an uninfected control (not recorded which). The chain has TRBV5-1 and TRBJ1-2, with 10 bases matching TRBD1. CDR3 in DNA: TGCGCCAGCAGCTTGGAGGGACAGGGGTTTGACTATGGCTACACCTTC. Translated, it gives CASSLEGQGFDYGYTF.